Presented here are 24 T cell receptor beta chains from one specimen sequenced in a study of T cell responses to AZD1222 COVID-19 vaccine. Assay used: immunoSEQ multiplex PCR; TCRdb lists only in-frame clones, some missing. This table holds 200,000 or so clones, 92% found once. Sequencing used peripheral blood, obtained on day 0 of AZD1222 vaccination. These receptors originate from an adult in good health.

The rearrangement uses TRBV5-1 and TRBJ2-1, with D uncertain. Germline values: CDR1 SGHRS, CDR2 YFSETQ. Trimming shortened V by 0 bases and J by 10 bases, and 5 bases separated the two germline ends. This CDR3 region has 11 residues. The CDR3 is CASSLGSEQFF. The CDR3 region has the DNA TGCGCCAGCAGCTTGGGAAGCGAGCAGTTCTTC.

The chain recombines TRBV10-3 with TRBJ2-2, with no clear D. The CDR3 sequence is 12 residues long. Trimming cost V 6 bases and J 7 bases, with 9 bases left between them. The germline V gene has CDR1 ENHRY and CDR2 SYGVKD. CDR3 nucleotides: TGTGCCATCAGGGCGACGGACGGGGAGCTGTTTTTT. This sequence encodes CAIRATDGELFF.

CDR3 nucleotides: TGCAGCGCTGCGACCAGCTCCTACAATGAGCAGTTCTTC. It specifies CSAATSSYNEQFF. This rearrangement joins TRBV29-1 to TRBJ2-1; no reliable D call. Trimming left V 7 bases short and J 0 bases short, with 10 bases between. Germline V gene data show CDR1 as SQVTM and CDR2 as ANQGSEA. This CDR3 has 13 residues.

This clone was counted many times. V is TRBV18 and J is TRBJ1-1; a weak D match, TRBD1 (5 bases). Germline V lookup: CDR1 KGHSH, CDR2 LQKENI. The CDR3 spans 14 residues. Trimming shortened V by 4 bases and J by 3 bases, and 12 bases separated the two germline ends. CDR3 loop: CASSRGEEDTEAFF. CDR3 nucleotide sequence: TGTGCCAGCTCACGGGGGGAAGAAGACACTGAAGCTTTCTTT. Based on the CDR3 plus reference TRBV18 and TRBJ1-1, the full variable domain is NAGVMQNPRHLVRRRGQEARLRCSPMKGHSHVYWYRQLPEEGLKFMVYLQKENIIDESGMPKERFSAEFPKEGPSILRIQQVVRGDSAAYFCASSRGEEDTEAFFGQGTRLTVV.

V gene TRBV4-1 combines with J gene TRBJ2-7; 7 nucleotides align to TRBD1. Looked up from germline, CDR1 is MGHRA and CDR2 is YSYEKL. This CDR3 comprises 14 residues. The V segment lost 4 bases and the J segment 3 bases; nucleotides outside the gene matches: 6. The CDR3 region is CASSPRTGLYEQYV. CDR3 sequence (DNA): TGCGCCAGCAGCCCCCGGACAGGCCTCTACGAGCAGTACGTC.

V usage is TRBV19 and J usage is TRBJ1-1; D gene uncertain. This CDR3 comprises 15 residues. V was shortened by 5 bases and J by 0 bases, with 13 bases between the two germline ends. CDR1 is LNHDA, CDR2 SQIVND, per germline (reference sequence). CDR3 protein: CASSFGPAMNTEAFF. In DNA form, the CDR3 reads TGTGCCAGTAGTTTCGGACCGGCAATGAACACTGAAGCTTTCTTT.

The chain's CDR3 is CASKSAQREKLFF. CDR3 nucleotide sequence: TGTGCCAGCAAATCCGCCCAACGGGAAAAACTGTTTTTT. The chain recombines TRBV28 with TRBJ1-4, with D unresolved. Trimming stripped 7 bases from V and 8 bases from J, with 14 bases between. The CDR3 spans 13 residues. CDR1 is MDHEN, CDR2 SYDVKM, per germline. Looking up the rest from reference TRBV28 and TRBJ1-4 gives the full variable domain: DVKVTQSSRYLVKRTGEKVFLECVQDMDHENMFWYRQDPGLGLRLIYFSYDVKMKEKGDIPEGYSVSREKKERFSLILESASTNQTSMYLCASKSAQREKLFFGSGTQLSVL.

The gene calls are TRBV5-4 and TRBJ2-1; TRBD2 aligns across 13 bases. The CDR3 contains 16 residues. Germline loops: CDR1 SGHNT, CDR2 YYREEE (reference sequence). V shed 2 bases and J 10 bases; nucleotides not matched to a gene: 9. For the CDR3, the DNA is TGTGCCAGCAGCTTCTTACTAGCGGGGGGGCTAAGGGAGCAGTTCTTC. It encodes CASSFLLAGGLREQFF.

This chain's CDR3 is CASSSRGTYEQYF. The CDR3 coding sequence is TGCGCCAGCAGCTCACGGGGTACCTACGAGCAGTACTTC. The chain employs TRBV5-1 and TRBJ2-7; maybe TRBD2 (5 bases). The CDR3 has 13 amino acids. CDR1 is SGHRS, CDR2 YFSETQ, per germline. The germline V and J ends were trimmed by 3 bases and 2 bases, with 9 bases remaining between them.

The chain has TRBV9 and TRBJ1-2; 10 nucleotides match TRBD1. Germline V gene lookup returns CDR1 SGDLS and CDR2 YYNGEE. The trim removed 3 bases at V and 4 bases at J, leaving 9 bases unmatched. The CDR3 consists of 16 residues. Here the CDR3 DNA reads TGTGCCAGCAGCGCCGGGACAGGGGCGAATAGCTATGGCTACACCTTC. Its protein is CASSAGTGANSYGYTF.

The CDR3 region has the DNA TGTGCTAGTGGTTTGGTGGTGGGGGATATGAACACTGAAGCTTTCTTT. This gives the protein CASGLVVGDMNTEAFF. This chain joins TRBV12-5 and TRBJ1-1; D possibly corresponds to TRBD1 (5 bases). The CDR3 is made up of 16 amino acids. V lost 0 bases and J 0 bases, leaving 11 bases between the germline ends. Germline V gene data show CDR1 as LGHNT and CDR2 as FRNRAP. Supplemented by reference TRBV12-5 and TRBJ1-1, the full variable domain reads DARVTQTPRHKVTEMGQEVTMRCQPILGHNTVFWYRQTMMQGLELLAYFRNRAPLDDSGMPKDRFSAEMPDATLATLKIQPSEPRDSAVYFCASGLVVGDMNTEAFFGQGTRLTVV.

This clone was counted once. J is TRBJ2-7 and V is TRBV5-1; D may be TRBD2 (7 bases). Germline V lookup: CDR1 SGHRS, CDR2 YFSETQ. This CDR3 region has 15 residues. V was pared by 7 bases and J by 1 base, with 18 bases between. CDR3 amino acids: CASSGGPWGSYEQYF. CDR3 bases: TGCGCCAGCTCCGGGGGGCCCTGGGGGTCCTACGAGCAGTACTTC.

The chain has TRBV9 and TRBJ2-6; 7 nucleotides line up with TRBD2. Germline CDR1 and CDR2: SGDLS and YYNGEE. V was clipped by 2 bases and J by 2 bases; unmatched bases: 1. The CDR3 runs to 15 residues. The CDR3 protein is CASSVRETGANVLTF. The CDR3 DNA follows: TGTGCCAGCAGCGTGCGGGAGACTGGGGCCAACGTCCTGACTTTC.

This chain joins TRBV7-9 and TRBJ1-2; 11 bases map to TRBD1. After removal of 2 bases from V and 6 bases from J, the junction contained 5 bases not matched to a gene. Germline values: CDR1 SEHNR, CDR2 FQNEAQ (reference sequence). The CDR3 is 15 amino acids. This CDR3 is CASSLYQGQGDGYTF. CDR3 nucleotide sequence: TGTGCCAGCAGCTTATATCAGGGACAGGGGGATGGCTACACCTTC.

The gene calls are TRBV6-1 and TRBJ2-5, with 9 bases aligning to TRBD2. Germline CDR1 reads MNHNS; CDR2 reads SASEGT. V lost 3 bases and J lost 1; bases outside the gene matches: 9. The CDR3 runs 17 residues. The CDR3 region is CASSDPIAGASQETQYF. The CDR3 region has the DNA TGTGCCAGCAGTGACCCCATAGCGGGGGCATCCCAAGAGACCCAGTACTTC.

The J gene is TRBJ2-1, the V gene TRBV7-2; 10 bases agree with TRBD2. This CDR3 is built from 15 residues. Germline-derived CDR1 and CDR2 are SGHTA and FQGNSA. V trimming: 6 bases; J trimming: 2 bases; junction bases outside the gene matches: 4. CDR3 nucleotides: TGTGCCAGCAGTTCTAGCGGGAGTCCCTACAATGAGCAGTTCTTC. Translated, it gives CASSSSGSPYNEQFF. Together with reference TRBV7-2 and TRBJ2-1, the CDR3 gives the full variable domain: GAGVSQSPSNKVTEKGKDVELRCDPISGHTALYWYRQSLGQGLEFLIYFQGNSAPDKSGLPSDRFSAERTGGSVSTLTIQRTQQEDSAVYLCASSSSGSPYNEQFFGPGTRLTVL.

The chain recombines TRBV30 with TRBJ1-1; D remains unclear. The V end lost 3 bases, the J end lost 0 bases, and 5 bases lay between the germline ends. This CDR3 is built from 12 residues. Germline V CDR1 and CDR2: GTSNPN, SVGIG (reference sequence). In DNA, the CDR3 is TGTGCCTGGAGGAGGGTGAACACTGAAGCTTTCTTT. Protein: CAWRRVNTEAFF.

This chain joins TRBV6-5 and TRBJ1-4; D is unclear. Trimming took off 6 bases at V and 6 bases at J, with 8 bases between the two ends. The CDR3 is made up of 12 amino acids. Germline loops: CDR1 MNHEY, CDR2 SVGAGI. CDR3 residues: CASRSLYEKLFF. Here the CDR3 DNA reads TGTGCCAGCAGGAGTCTCTATGAAAAACTGTTTTTT.

The table lists this clone with a count of one. This sequence joins TRBV2 and TRBJ1-5; D may be TRBD1 (6 bases). Between the trimmed V and J ends, which lost 5 bases and 10 bases, there was a span of 21 bases. Per the germline V gene, CDR1 is SNHLY and CDR2 is FYNNEI. CDR3 length equals 15 residues. The CDR3 loop reads CASSTGGANFKPQHF. The DNA of the CDR3 is TGTGCCAGCAGTACCGGGGGGGCAAATTTTAAACCCCAGCATTTT.

The gene calls are TRBV19 and TRBJ1-1; D perhaps matches TRBD1 (6 bases). The germline gives CDR1 LNHDA, CDR2 SQIVND (reference sequence). This CDR3 is 14 amino acids long. The ends were cut back, 1 base at V and 13 bases at J, with 19 bases in the middle. The CDR3 loop reads CASSIGGRGDKGFF. In DNA, the CDR3 is TGTGCCAGTAGTATAGGAGGTAGGGGGGACAAGGGTTTCTTT.

V is TRBV19 and J is TRBJ1-2; D is undetermined. Germline V gene lookup returns CDR1 LNHDA and CDR2 SQIVND (reference sequence). V was cut by 6 bases and J by 2 bases, with 19 bases left in between. This CDR3 contains 16 residues. The CDR3 spells CASSPPLGGLNYGYTF. CDR3 DNA: TGTGCCAGTAGCCCACCCCTCGGAGGGCTAAACTATGGCTACACCTTC. Full variable domain (rest looked up from reference TRBV19 and TRBJ1-2): DGGITQSPKYLFRKEGQNVTLSCEQNLNHDAMYWYRQDPGQGLRLIYYSQIVNDFQKGDIAEGYSVSREKKESFPLTVTSAQKNPTAFYLCASSPPLGGLNYGYTFGSGTRLTVV.

V usage is TRBV6-2 or TRBV6-3 and J usage is TRBJ1-5; the D is unclear. V gave up 4 bases and J gave up 6 bases, with 13 bases separating them. The CDR3 has 14 amino acids. The V gene's germline CDR1 is MNHEY and CDR2 SVGEGT. The CDR3 DNA reads TGTGCCAGCAGTTTCTTCGGGGAGGGTCAGCCCCAGCATTTT. Amino acids: CASSFFGEGQPQHF.

V gene TRBV27 combines with J gene TRBJ1-5; D is possibly TRBD1 (5 bases). Per the germline V gene, CDR1 is MNHEY and CDR2 is SMNVEV (reference sequence). This CDR3 contains 18 residues. V was pared by 3 bases and J by 7 bases, with 25 bases between. CDR3 amino acids: CASSFYRLFGRANQPQHF. CDR3 DNA sequence: TGTGCCAGCAGTTTTTATAGACTGTTCGGCAGGGCCAACCAGCCCCAGCATTTT.

The rearrangement links TRBV4-1 to TRBJ2-1; 9 bases fit TRBD1. The germline V gene has CDR1 MGHRA and CDR2 YSYEKL. After removal of 1 base from V and 7 bases from J, the junction contained 8 bases not matched to a gene. The CDR3 totals 16 residues. In DNA, the CDR3 is TGCGCCAGCAGCCAAGTCCAGGACAGGGGATGGAATGAGCAGTTCTTC. Amino acids: CASSQVQDRGWNEQFF.